The 23 T cell receptor beta chains presented below share a single source sample, sequenced in a study of blood T cell repertoires in COVID-19. Sequenced by immunoSEQ multiplex PCR; TCRdb stores in-frame clones only, minus some. This sample has 210,000 or so clones, with around 91% found just once. What was sequenced was peripheral blood. The receptors originated from a man aged 50-59 years with acute or convalescent COVID-19.

This clone has only one observation. The chain combines TRBV20-1 with TRBJ2-7; perhaps TRBD1 as D (5 bases). CDR3 length: 14 residues. CDR1 and CDR2 (germline): DFQATT, SNEGSKA (reference sequence). Trimming removed 3 bases from V and 0 bases from J, with 12 bases in between. This chain's CDR3 is CSASSPTDSYEQYV. CDR3 coding DNA: TGCAGTGCTAGTTCCCCGACAGACTCCTACGAGCAGTACGTC.

The chain uses TRBV19 and TRBJ2-2; 13 nucleotides agree with TRBD2. The CDR3 length is 16 residues. V lost 5 bases to trimming and J lost 5 bases; unmatched junction nucleotides: 5. Germline assignment: CDR1 LNHDA and CDR2 SQIVND (reference sequence). CDR3 in amino acids: CASSFTSGRETGELFF. In DNA, the CDR3 is TGTGCCAGTAGTTTCACTAGCGGGAGGGAAACCGGGGAGCTGTTTTTT.

V and J are TRBV2 and TRBJ1-1; possible D gene TRBD1, 6 bases. Germline CDR1 is SNHLY and CDR2 is FYNNEI. Trimming left V 4 bases short and J 0 bases short, with 12 bases between. This CDR3 is built from 15 residues. CDR3: CASSGQGHMNTEAFF. CDR3 sequence (DNA): TGTGCCAGCAGTGGGCAGGGGCATATGAACACTGAAGCTTTCTTT.

The rearrangement links TRBV25-1 to TRBJ2-5, with a tentative D call TRBD1 (5 bases). The germline V and J ends were trimmed by 2 bases and 14 bases, with 24 bases remaining between them. Germline CDR1 MGHDK, CDR2 SYGVNS. CDR3 length: 15 residues. As DNA, the CDR3 is TGTGCCAGCAGTGAACCTTACCTTAGGACACCCCTCTTATACTTC. Its translation: CASSEPYLRTPLLYF.

V gene TRBV3-1 (or the pseudogene TRBV3-2) combines with J gene TRBJ2-7, with TRBD1 as a possible D gene (5 bases). Germline V gene lookup returns CDR1 LGHDT and CDR2 YNNKEL (reference sequence). Deletions cut 4 bases from V and 11 bases from J, with 18 bases between. The CDR3 has 13 amino acids. This chain's CDR3 is CASSLILTAGEYV. CDR3 bases: TGTGCCAGCAGCCTAATCCTGACAGCCGGAGAGTACGTC.

The rearrangement links TRBV10-3 to TRBJ2-4, with TRBD1 identical over 7 bases. Losses at the gene ends were 4 bases for V and 7 bases for J; bases not matched to a gene: 7. Germline V gene data show CDR1 as ENHRY and CDR2 as SYGVKD. The CDR3 runs 14 residues. CDR3 DNA sequence: TGTGCCATCAGTGCCGAGACAGGGCGGAACATTCAGTACTTC. This codes for CAISAETGRNIQYF.

The J gene is TRBJ2-1, the V gene TRBV5-1, with D uncertain. V was cut by 1 base and J by 4 bases, with 6 bases left in between. This CDR3 contains 13 residues. The V gene's germline CDR1 is SGHRS and CDR2 YFSETQ. The CDR3 DNA sequence: TGCGCCAGCAGCTTGTCCAGGTACAATGAGCAGTTCTTC. It encodes CASSLSRYNEQFF.

This clone was observed at least ten times. The chain uses TRBV27 and TRBJ1-5; D might be TRBD1 (6 bases). The CDR3 loop spans 13 amino acids. Germline V gene sequence: CDR1 MNHEY, CDR2 SMNVEV (reference sequence). Trimming removed 8 bases from V and 3 bases from J, with 11 bases in between. This CDR3 reads CASGQMFNQPQHF. For the CDR3, the DNA is TGTGCCAGCGGACAGATGTTCAATCAGCCCCAGCATTTT.

V usage is TRBV4-3 and J usage is TRBJ2-5, with 10 bases identical to TRBD1. V gave up 3 bases and J gave up 5 bases; unmatched junction bases: 6. The CDR3 has 15 amino acids. The V gene's germline CDR1 is LGHNA and CDR2 YSLEER. The CDR3 DNA follows: TGCGCCAGCAGCCATCGACAGGGGGCGGGGGAGACCCAGTACTTC. Its protein is CASSHRQGAGETQYF.

V and J are TRBV7-3 and TRBJ1-2; weak D call: TRBD1 (5 bases). The CDR3 has 15 amino acids. V lost 5 bases to trimming and J lost 0 bases, with 13 bases between them. Germline loops: CDR1 SGHTA, CDR2 FQGTGA. The CDR3 sequence is CASSPSPGANYGYTF. For the CDR3, the DNA is TGTGCCAGCAGCCCGTCCCCGGGGGCTAACTATGGCTACACCTTC.

The gene calls are TRBV19 and TRBJ2-4; weak D call: TRBD2 (7 bases). The CDR3 loop spans 15 amino acids. V lost 6 bases to trimming and J lost 3 bases, with 15 bases between them. Germline V gene sequence: CDR1 LNHDA, CDR2 SQIVND (reference sequence). DNA for the CDR3: TGTGCCAGTAGGCAAGGGGGGGCTGGCAAAAACATTCAGTACTTC. It translates to CASRQGGAGKNIQYF.

The CDR3 nucleotides read TGCAGTGCCAGGACAGGGAACGGCTACACCTTC. The encoded protein is CSARTGNGYTF. This chain links TRBV20-1 with TRBJ1-2; 8 bases fit TRBD1. V trimming: 6 bases; J trimming: 8 bases; junction bases outside the gene matches: 5. This CDR3 comprises 11 residues. In germline, CDR1 is DFQATT, CDR2 SNEGSKA (reference sequence).

The genes are TRBV13 and TRBJ1-5, with D possibly being TRBD1 (6 bases). With 2 bases removed from V and 7 bases from J, the gap between germline ends came to 15 bases. Per germline, CDR1 PRHDT and CDR2 FYEKMQ (reference sequence). CDR3 length: 15 residues. The chain's CDR3 is CASSLSQGMGQPQHF. The CDR3 nucleotides read TGTGCCAGCAGCTTAAGCCAGGGGATGGGGCAGCCCCAGCATTTT. Filled out from reference TRBV13 and TRBJ1-5, the complete variable domain reads AAGVIQSPRHLIKEKRETATLKCYPIPRHDTVYWYQQGPGQDPQFLISFYEKMQSDKGSIPDRFSAQQFSDYHSELNMSSLELGDSALYFCASSLSQGMGQPQHFGDGTRLSIL.

The J gene is TRBJ1-4, the V gene TRBV7-2; TRBD1 agrees at 7 bases. The CDR3 runs 14 residues. CDR1 and CDR2 from the germline V gene are SGHTA and FQGNSA. With 6 bases clipped from V and 2 bases from J, the junction kept 3 bases outside the gene matches. CDR3 in amino acids: CASRPGQTNEKLFF. The CDR3 nucleotides are TGTGCCAGCAGGCCGGGACAGACTAATGAAAAACTGTTTTTT. The whole variable domain, remainder taken from reference TRBV7-2 and TRBJ1-4, is GAGVSQSPSNKVTEKGKDVELRCDPISGHTALYWYRQSLGQGLEFLIYFQGNSAPDKSGLPSDRFSAERTGGSVSTLTIQRTQQEDSAVYLCASRPGQTNEKLFFGSGTQLSVL.

J is TRBJ2-1 and V is TRBV15, with TRBD2 as a possible D gene (6 bases). V was pared by 1 base and J by 4 bases, with 11 bases between. Germline assignment: CDR1 LNHNV and CDR2 YYDKDF (reference sequence). The CDR3 totals 15 residues. The CDR3 sequence is CATSRVMRDYNEQFF. The CDR3 bases are TGTGCCACCAGCAGAGTTATGCGGGATTACAATGAGCAGTTCTTC.

The rearrangement joins TRBV9 to TRBJ2-3, with 7 nucleotides matching TRBD2. Germline lookup yields CDR1 SGDLS and CDR2 YYNGEE. The trim removed 0 bases at V and 0 bases at J, leaving 1 base unmatched. The CDR3 sequence is 15 residues long. This CDR3 reads CASSVVSGSTDTQYF. The CDR3 DNA follows: TGTGCCAGCAGCGTAGTTAGCGGGAGCACAGATACGCAGTATTTT.

J is TRBJ2-3 and V is TRBV4-1; possible D gene TRBD2, 5 bases. The CDR3 contains 15 residues. The germline V gene encodes CDR1 MGHRA and CDR2 YSYEKL. Trimming cost V 1 base and J 7 bases, with 15 bases left between them. CDR3 DNA sequence: TGCGCCAGCAGCCAAGGGGATAGCGCCCGAAATACGCAGTATTTT. As protein: CASSQGDSARNTQYF.

The rearrangement uses TRBV7-8 and TRBJ1-1; no clear D gene. CDR1 and CDR2 (germline): SGHVS, FQNEAQ. This CDR3 spans 13 amino acids. V was pared by 3 bases and J by 3 bases, with 8 bases between. CDR3 region: CASSLGGHTEAFF. The CDR3 coding sequence is TGTGCCAGCAGCTTGGGAGGGCACACTGAAGCTTTCTTT.

The genes are TRBV28 and TRBJ2-5, with D tentatively TRBD1 (5 bases). This CDR3 spans 12 amino acids. V was trimmed by 7 bases and J by 4 bases, leaving 10 bases between them. Germline lookup yields CDR1 MDHEN and CDR2 SYDVKM. CDR3 DNA sequence: TGTGCCAGCAAGGGGATGGGAGAGACCCAGTACTTC. It encodes CASKGMGETQYF.

This clone showed up just a few times. The chain uses TRBV3-1 (or the pseudogene TRBV3-2) and TRBJ1-1; 8 bases are shared with TRBD1. Germline lookup yields CDR1 LGHDT and CDR2 YNNKEL (reference sequence). The CDR3 contains 16 residues. With 7 bases clipped from V and 0 bases from J, the junction kept 10 bases outside the gene matches. CDR3 sequence reads: CASNLGQAPMNTEAFF. The CDR3 region has the DNA TGTGCCAGCAACCTGGGACAGGCACCCATGAACACTGAAGCTTTCTTT.

The chain has TRBV6-5 and TRBJ2-3; 7 bases agree with TRBD1. From germline, CDR1 is MNHEY and CDR2 SVGAGI. V gave up 8 bases and J gave up 2 bases; unmatched junction bases: 10. The CDR3 is 15 amino acids. Here the CDR3 DNA reads TGTGCCAGCGCCAGGTGGGGACAGAACACAGATACGCAGTATTTT. Protein product: CASARWGQNTDTQYF.

The CDR3 reads CASSIGEGRETEAFF. The CDR3 bases are TGTGCCAGTAGTATAGGTGAAGGACGGGAGACTGAAGCTTTCTTT. This chain connects TRBV19 to TRBJ1-1, with D hard to call. Deletions cut 1 base from V and 5 bases from J, with 14 bases between. Germline values: CDR1 LNHDA, CDR2 SQIVND (reference sequence). CDR3 length equals 15 residues.

This chain connects TRBV27 to TRBJ2-7; perhaps TRBD1 as D (7 bases). The V end was cut by 3 bases, the J end by 5 bases, with 14 bases between. The CDR3 sequence is 14 residues long. CDR1 MNHEY and CDR2 SMNVEV come from the germline V gene (reference sequence). The CDR3 sequence: CASSLARGRNEQYF. The CDR3 nucleotides read TGTGCCAGCAGTTTGGCCAGGGGGAGGAACGAGCAGTACTTC.